This T cell receptor (beta chain) appears in the sequencing data of a study of blood T cell repertoires in COVID-19 (dated by TCRdb to the early 2020s). About the study as a whole: Samples covering the acute and convalescent phases of COVID-19 were provided by collaborators in the United States, Italy and Spain. Where HLA class I and class II types were available, the types were taken from metadata supplied by the sample provider, not from assay-based typing. The prospective study material was composed of cDNA or gDNA derived from T cells, B-cell-depleted T cells, or PBMCs. The repertoires were released in a freely available public database intended as a resource for research on the immune response to SARS-CoV-2. Nearly every sample came with metadata listing a de-identified subject ID, COVID-19 status, age in years and sex. Deeply sampled blood TCRbeta repertoires from subjects exposed to, actively infected with, or recovered from COVID-19 were included in the dataset. Samples were obtained from the ongoing ImmuneRACE study (first 160 participants) and from some 1,300 subjects provided by 6 global collaborators. The research as a whole found: The quantity of clinical and demographic metadata differed by source and by participant and was supplied without curation.

The collaborating institutions used their own protocols to collect whole blood in K2EDTA tubes. For TCRbeta analysis, collaborators shipped samples in one of three forms: frozen whole blood, isolated PBMCs, or DNA extracted from either of those sample types. TCRbeta CDR3 regions were amplified from genomic DNA by means of the immunoSEQ Assay, a bias-controlled multiplex PCR. Per the source publication's procedure: The number of nucleated cells in each sample was estimated from the amplification of reference gene primers within the assay. To quantify the absolute abundance of each unique TCRbeta CDR3 rearrangement, sequence reads were collapsed and filtered. For each sample, productive Simpson clonality was calculated as the square root of Simpson's diversity index over productive rearrangements. The table was pulled from immuneACCESS by TCRdb, which kept in-frame rearrangements only. Such tables lose some clones; where checked, under half of the loss comes from unresolved V genes, and the rest has no known cause. The V and J calls and clone size come from that table; D and trimming were worked out from the DNA. Within this sample are 13,000 or so clones, with nearly 90% of them counted one time only. The ten most abundant clones make up less than 25% of the sample.

Remarks on this clone: No cognate antigen has been identified for it. Base qualities are not provided; no much larger clone lies one nucleotide away.

The TCR comes from a human donor with active COVID-19. The donor label of this sample is uncertain. The material sequenced was peripheral blood.

This receptor carries the CDR3 CASSLPGKGTDTQYF. The DNA sequence is given as TGTGCCAGCAGCTTGCCAGGGAAGGGCACAGATACGCAGTATTTT. The chain was built from TRBV5-4 and TRBJ2-3; TRBD1 is a weak D gene call, 5 bases matching. The germline V gene (reference sequence) supplies CDR1 SGHNT and CDR2 YYREEE. V sheds 1 base and J sheds 1 base, leaving 10 bases between their ends. The CDR3, cysteine through phenylalanine, is 15 amino acids long. The read is trimmed to its CDR3 DNA, 45 bases read in frame from base 1. Where the CDR3 stops, the reference TRBV5-4 and TRBJ2-3 genes take over; the full variable domain is ETGVTQSPTHLIKTRGQQVTLRCSSQSGHNTVSWYQQALGQGPQFIFQYYREEENGRGNFPPRFSGLQFPNYSSELNVNALELDDSALYLCASSLPGKGTDTQYFGPGTRLTVL.